This T cell receptor beta chain was documented in a study of neurological immune-mediated disorders. Study-wide results and caveats: Expanded clones shared no identical CDR3 amino acid sequences across subjects, which suggested private TCR-beta repertoires in all groups. HTLV-1-associated myelopathy had the most TCR clonal expansion, whereas multiple sclerosis had the least (lower than in healthy controls).

This clonotype was observed many times. What it binds is unknown. Per the germline V gene, CDR1 is SGHRS and CDR2 is YFSETQ. There are 14 residues in the CDR3. V shed 0 bases and J shed 5 bases, with 9 bases lying between them. Where libraries were unsorted, they were derived from 2 million PBMCs stored at -80 degrees C. With 10-nucleotide random UMIs included, cDNA was synthesized by 5'RACE. Each CDR3 protein gets one entry after TCRdb re-called the 5' RACE reads with MiXCR. The sample holds around 33,000 distinct CDR3 sequences, nearly 7.5% seen once. The chain couples TRBV5-1 to TRBJ2-4; D not resolved. The sample taken for sequencing was PBMCs. This TCR was sampled from a woman aged 40 to 50 in good health. CDR3 DNA: TGCGCCAGCAGCTTGGGGACGAGTGAAAACATTCAGTACTTC. This codes for CASSLGTSENIQYF. Variable domain in full (rest from reference TRBV5-1 and TRBJ2-4): KAGVTQTPRYLIKTRGQQVTLSCSPISGHRSVSWYQQTPGQGLQFLFEYFSETQRNKGNFPGRFSGRQFSNSRSEMNVSTLELGDSALYLCASSLGTSENIQYFGAGTRLSVL.